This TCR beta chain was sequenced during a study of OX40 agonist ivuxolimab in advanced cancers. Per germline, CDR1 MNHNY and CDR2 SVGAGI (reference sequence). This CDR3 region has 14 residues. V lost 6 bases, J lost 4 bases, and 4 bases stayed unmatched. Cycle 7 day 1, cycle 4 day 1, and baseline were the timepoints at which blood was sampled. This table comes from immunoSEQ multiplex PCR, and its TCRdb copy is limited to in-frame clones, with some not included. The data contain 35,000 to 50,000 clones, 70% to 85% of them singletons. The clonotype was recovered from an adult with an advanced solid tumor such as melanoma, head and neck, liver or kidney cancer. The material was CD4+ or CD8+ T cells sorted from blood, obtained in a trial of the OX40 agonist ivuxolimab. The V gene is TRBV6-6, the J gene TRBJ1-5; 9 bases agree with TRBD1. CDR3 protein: CASRSGTGNQPQHF. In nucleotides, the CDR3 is TGTGCCAGCAGATCCGGGACAGGGAATCAGCCCCAGCATTTT.